Below, one T cell receptor (beta chain) is given with its context. Antigen unknown. TCRdb re-derived calls from the 5' RACE reads in MiXCR, one entry per CDR3 protein. The repertoire has just under 600,000 distinct CDR3 sequences, around an eighth of them found once; the top ten carry over 13%. The V end lost 1 base, the J end lost 4 bases, and 10 bases lay between the germline ends. Germline assignment: CDR1 SEHNR and CDR2 FQNEAQ (reference sequence). The CDR3 sequence is 14 residues long. These data are taken from a study of T cells after yellow fever vaccination. Study context: Libraries from low-cell-number fractions were prepared with the SMART-Seq v4 Ultra Low Input RNA kit.

General study findings and limits: Most clones from primary vaccination were detected again post-booster (about 96% CD4, 88% CD8).

The sequence was collected from a man under 40 who received the YFV17D yellow fever vaccine. The sample here was PBMCs, taken on the day of the yellow fever booster vaccination. The rearrangement links TRBV7-9 to TRBJ1-2; D ambiguous. The CDR3 DNA follows: TGTGCCAGCAGCTTAGAGGGCACTTCCTATGGCTACACCTTC. It is translated as CASSLEGTSYGYTF.